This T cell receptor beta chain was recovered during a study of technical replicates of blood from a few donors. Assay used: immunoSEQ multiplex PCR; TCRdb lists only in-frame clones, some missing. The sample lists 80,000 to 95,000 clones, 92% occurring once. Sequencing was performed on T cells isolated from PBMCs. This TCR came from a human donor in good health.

CDR3 loop: CASSLGDRTGGNEQFF. CDR3 nucleotide sequence: TGTGCCAGCAGCTTAGGCGATAGGACAGGGGGCAATGAGCAGTTCTTC. The gene calls are TRBV7-2 and TRBJ2-1, with TRBD1 matching over 10 bases. Germline V lookup: CDR1 SGHTA, CDR2 FQGNSA. This CDR3 has 16 amino acids. With V trimmed by 1 base and J by 6 bases, 6 bases remained unmatched.